These T cell receptor beta chains were read from a single sample in a study of T cell clonotyping in hematopoietic cell transplantation. Repertoires were generated with immunoSEQ multiplex PCR, while TCRdb's copy carries only in-frame clones and drops some. The sample includes roughly 30,000 clones, 80% to 95% seen only once; the top ten take around 10%. This material consisted of PBMCs, taken 100 days after allogeneic stem cell transplant. The source of these receptors is a female patient between 50 and 59 years old who had an allogeneic stem cell transplant from a related donor, so the T cells may come from the graft donor. Some clones in this sample may be carry-over from other donors' samples. The CDR3 runs from the conserved cysteine through the conserved F or W. A D gene is named only where the DNA matches it firmly. Only some rows state a clone size, as once, few, many or a class for expanded clones.

d_call,v_call,clone_size,j_call,cdr3_length,cdr3_aa,cdr3_nt
-,TRBV14,-,TRBJ1-1,13,CASSKARGGEAFF,TGTGCCAGCAGCAAGGCCAGGGGCGGTGAAGCTTTCTTT
-,TRBV19,-,TRBJ1-3,13,CASNEQPGNTIYF,TGTGCCAGTAACGAACAGCCTGGAAACACCATATATTTT
-,TRBV11-2,-,TRBJ1-2,13,CASSPDRDYGYTF,TGTGCCAGCAGCCCTGACAGAGACTATGGCTACACCTTC
TRBD2,TRBV20-1,-,TRBJ2-1,11,CSAFIAGGQFF,TGCAGTGCCTTTATAGCGGGGGGGCAGTTCTTC
-,TRBV4-2,-,TRBJ2-5,17,CASSQIPPLAGEETQYF,TGTGCCAGCAGCCAAATTCCTCCCCTAGCAGGAGAAGAGACCCAGTACTTC
-,TRBV7-8,-,TRBJ1-1,15,CASSPRGSLSTEAFF,TGTGCCAGCAGCCCCCGGGGGTCCTTGTCCACTGAAGCTTTCTTT
-,TRBV11-3,-,TRBJ1-6,13,CASSLGGYSPLHF,TGTGCCAGCAGCTTAGGGGGCTACTCACCCCTCCACTTT
-,TRBV9,-,TRBJ2-1,15,CASSDSGRSYNEQFF,TGTGCCAGCAGCGATAGCGGTCGATCCTACAATGAGCAGTTCTTC
-,TRBV7-2,-,TRBJ2-3,13,CASSLERTDTQYF,TGTGCCAGCAGCTTAGAACGCACAGATACGCAGTATTTT
-,TRBV2,-,TRBJ1-5,13,CASSEQGYQPQHF,TGTGCCAGCAGTGAGCAGGGGTATCAGCCCCAGCATTTT
-,TRBV4-1,once,TRBJ1-5,15,CASSQGMVSNQPQHF,TGCGCCAGCAGCCAAGGGATGGTGAGCAATCAGCCCCAGCATTTT
TRBD2,TRBV15,-,TRBJ2-7,15,CATSNLAGGNYEQYF,TGTGCCACCAGCAACCTAGCGGGGGGAAATTACGAGCAGTACTTC
-,TRBV2,-,TRBJ2-7,10,CASRDYEQYF,TGTGCCAGCAGGGACTACGAGCAGTACTTC
-,TRBV5-4,-,TRBJ1-2,16,CASSLGMGALGYGYTF,TGTGCCAGCAGCTTGGGCATGGGGGCGCTTGGCTATGGCTACACCTTC
TRBD1,TRBV5-6,-,TRBJ1-5,17,CASSFLGTGAGNQPQHF,TGTGCCAGCAGCTTTCTCGGGACAGGGGCGGGCAATCAGCCCCAGCATTTT
-,TRBV6-5,-,TRBJ1-3,10,CASRGNTIYF,TGTGCCAGCAGAGGAAACACCATATATTTT
TRBD1,TRBV27,-,TRBJ2-5,15,CASSPRTGIQETQYF,TGTGCCAGCAGTCCCCGGACAGGGATCCAAGAGACCCAGTACTTC
-,TRBV10-3,-,TRBJ1-1,12,CAIRASNTEAFF,TGTGCCATCAGGGCCTCCAACACTGAAGCTTTCTTT